This entry is about one T cell receptor beta chain. Its antigen remains unidentified. Individual cDNA molecules in this library carried unique molecular identifiers. TCRdb recomputed calls from the RACE reads with MiXCR, one row per CDR3 protein. The table includes about 34,000 distinct CDR3 sequences, about 9.4% detected once. Germline CDR1 and CDR2: LNHNV and YYDKDF (reference sequence). The CDR3 runs 14 residues. V dropped 5 bases and J dropped 6; count of bases not matched to a gene: 7. Regarding time point: pre-sensitization, week 0. Regarding treatment: therapeutic diphenylcyclopropenone sensitization with weekly scalp DPC. Total RNA was isolated from unfractionated whole blood. The entry originates in a study of human T cells and chemical hapten exposure. The wider study: For the roughly 25-week duration of the study, patients were given weekly doses of diphenylcyclopropenone on the scalp. Points from the study as a whole: The formation of large CDR3 similarity clusters by expanded TCRs significantly exceeded that of controls.

The clonotype was recovered from a man in his fifties with alopecia areata. Some clones in this sample may be carry-over from other donors' samples. J is TRBJ2-5 and V is TRBV15, with TRBD1 matching over 9 bases. The material sequenced was whole blood, taken in connection with sensitization to the hapten diphenylcyclopropenone (DPC). The DNA of the CDR3 is TGTGCCACCAGCGGCAACAGGGGGCTGAAGACCCAGTACTTC. The encoded protein is CATSGNRGLKTQYF.